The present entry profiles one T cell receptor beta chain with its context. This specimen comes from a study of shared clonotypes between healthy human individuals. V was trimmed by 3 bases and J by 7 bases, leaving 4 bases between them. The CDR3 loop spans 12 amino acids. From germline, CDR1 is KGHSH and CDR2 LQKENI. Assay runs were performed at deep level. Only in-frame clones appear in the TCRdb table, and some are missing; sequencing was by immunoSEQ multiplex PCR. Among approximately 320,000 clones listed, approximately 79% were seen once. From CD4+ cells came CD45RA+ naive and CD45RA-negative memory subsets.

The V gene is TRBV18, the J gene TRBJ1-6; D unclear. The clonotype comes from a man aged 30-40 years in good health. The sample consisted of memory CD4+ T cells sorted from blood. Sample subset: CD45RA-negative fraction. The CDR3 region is CASSPPNSPLHF. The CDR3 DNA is TGTGCCAGCTCACCCCCCAATTCACCCCTCCACTTT.